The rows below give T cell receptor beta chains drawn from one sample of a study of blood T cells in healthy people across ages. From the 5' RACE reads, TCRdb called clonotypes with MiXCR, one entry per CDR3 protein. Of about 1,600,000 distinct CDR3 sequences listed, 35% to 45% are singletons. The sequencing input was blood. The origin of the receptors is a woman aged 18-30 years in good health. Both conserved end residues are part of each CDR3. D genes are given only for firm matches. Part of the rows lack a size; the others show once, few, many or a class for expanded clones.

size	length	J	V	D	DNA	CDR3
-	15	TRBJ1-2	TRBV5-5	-	TGTGCCAGCAGCTTGGTAAACCGGGCCTGGGAGGGCTACACCTTC	CASSLVNRAWEGYTF
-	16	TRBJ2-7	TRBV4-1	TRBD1	TGCGCCAGCAGCCAAGACCCGGGACAGGGGGTCTACGAGCAGTACTTC	CASSQDPGQGVYEQYF
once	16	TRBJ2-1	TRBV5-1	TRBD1	TGCGCCAGCTGCTTGGAAGGGACAGGGGGAGGAAATGAGCAGTTCTTC	CASCLEGTGGGNEQFF
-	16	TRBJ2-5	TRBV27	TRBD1	TGTGCCAGCAGTTTAAGGACAGGGAGATCAGGAGAGACCCAGTACTTC	CASSLRTGRSGETQYF
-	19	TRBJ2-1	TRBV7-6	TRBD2	TGTGCCAGCAGCTTATATGGACTAGCGGGAGGGAGCTCCTACAATGAGCAGTTCTTC	CASSLYGLAGGSSYNEQFF
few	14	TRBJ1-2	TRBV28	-	TGTGCCAGCAGTTTCGGGGCGGGTAACTATGGCTACACCTTC	CASSFGAGNYGYTF
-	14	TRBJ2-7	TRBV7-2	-	TGTGCCAGCAGCGCGGACCCCAGGGCCTACGAGCAGTACTTC	CASSADPRAYEQYF
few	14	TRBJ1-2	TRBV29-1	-	TGCAGCGTTGAATTAGGGGTGGGATTAGGTGGCTACACCTTC	CSVELGVGLGGYTF
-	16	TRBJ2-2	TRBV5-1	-	TGCGCCAGCAGCTTGATGGGTATTAGGGACACCGGGGAGCTGTTTTTT	CASSLMGIRDTGELFF
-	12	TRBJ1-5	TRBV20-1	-	TGCATTGCTAAAAGGGGGGATCAGCCCCAGCATTTT	CIAKRGDQPQHF
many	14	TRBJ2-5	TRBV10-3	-	TGTGCCATCAGTGACGGAATAATCCAAGAGACCCAGTACTTC	CAISDGIIQETQYF
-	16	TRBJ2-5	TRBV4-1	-	TGCGCCAGCAGCCAAGAGCCAGGGAGTTTGGGAGAGACCCAGTACTTC	CASSQEPGSLGETQYF
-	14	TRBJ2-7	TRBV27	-	TGTGCCATCAGTTTCGGAGGGACCGCGGGTGAGCAGTACTTC	CAISFGGTAGEQYF
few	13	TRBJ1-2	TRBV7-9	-	-	CASSYVGTGSDTF
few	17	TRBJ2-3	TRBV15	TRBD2	TGTGCCACCAGCTCGCCTACTTCTGGGGACTACACAGATACGCAGTATTTT	CATSSPTSGDYTDTQYF
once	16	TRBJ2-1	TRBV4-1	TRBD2	TGCGCCAGCAGCCACGGGACTAGCGGGGAGCCTAATGAGCAGTTCTTC	CASSHGTSGEPNEQFF
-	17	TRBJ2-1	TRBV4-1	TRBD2	TGCGCCAGCAGCCAAGACGGGACTAGCGGGAGGTACAATGAGCAGTTCTTC	CASSQDGTSGRYNEQFF
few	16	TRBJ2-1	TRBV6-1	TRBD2	TGTGCCAGCAGTGAGTGGAGCGGGAGGGCCTCCAATGAGCAGTTCTTC	CASSEWSGRASNEQFF
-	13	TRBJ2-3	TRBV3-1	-	TGTGCCAGCAGCCCCCTCGGCACAGATAAGCAGTATTTT	CASSPLGTDKQYF
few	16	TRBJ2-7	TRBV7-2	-	TGTGCCAGCAGCTTAGTCGGCATCAGCGGATCCTACGAGCAGTACTTC	CASSLVGISGSYEQYF
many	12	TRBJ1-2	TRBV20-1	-	TGCAGTGCTAGAGATGTAGGGTTTGGCTACACCTTC	CSARDVGFGYTF
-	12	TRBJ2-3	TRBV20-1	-	TGCAGTGCTAGAGTTCTCACAGATACGCAGTATTTT	CSARVLTDTQYF
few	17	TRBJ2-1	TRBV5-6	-	TGTGCCAGCAGCTTGGACCTCTCACTGCCGAGCTACAATGAGCAGTTCTTC	CASSLDLSLPSYNEQFF
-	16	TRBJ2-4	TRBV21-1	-	TGTGCCAGCAGCAAAAGGACGGACACATACGGAAACATTCAGTACTTC	CASSKRTDTYGNIQYF
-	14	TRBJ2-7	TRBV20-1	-	TGCAGTGCTAGAGACACTAGCAGCTACTACGAGCAGTACTTC	CSARDTSSYYEQYF
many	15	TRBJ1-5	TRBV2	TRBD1	TGTGCCAGCAGTGGTCAGGGGGCTGGCAATCAGCCCCAGCATTTT	CASSGQGAGNQPQHF
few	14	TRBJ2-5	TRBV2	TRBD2	TGTGCCACCCTACGGGGGGGCCCCCAAGAGACCCAGTACTTC	CATLRGGPQETQYF
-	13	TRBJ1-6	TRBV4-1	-	TGCGCCAGCAGCCAATATAAAGGGCGGCCCCTCCACTTT	CASSQYKGRPLHF
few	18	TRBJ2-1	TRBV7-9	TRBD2	TGTGCCAGCAGCTTATATCGGACTAGCGGGGGTTCTCACAATGAGCAGTTCTTC	CASSLYRTSGGSHNEQFF
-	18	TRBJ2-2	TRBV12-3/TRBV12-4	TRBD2	TGTGCCAGCAGTTTACACCTAGCGGGGGGGAGCAACACCGGGGAGCTGTTTTTT	CASSLHLAGGSNTGELFF
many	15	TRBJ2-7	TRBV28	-	TGTGCCAGCAGCTCAGGGTCGGTGCCCTCCTACGAGCAGTACTTC	CASSSGSVPSYEQYF
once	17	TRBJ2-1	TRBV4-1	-	TGCGCCAGCAGCCAAGATTTGGAGGGGGGCTCCCACAATGAGCAGTTCTTC	CASSQDLEGGSHNEQFF
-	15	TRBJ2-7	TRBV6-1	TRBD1	TGTGCCAGCAGTGTCTCGGGACAGGGGGCGTACGAGCAGTACTTC	CASSVSGQGAYEQYF
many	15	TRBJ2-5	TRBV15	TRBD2	TGTGCCACCAGCAGAGAGACTAGCGGGAGGGAGACCCAGTACTTC	CATSRETSGRETQYF